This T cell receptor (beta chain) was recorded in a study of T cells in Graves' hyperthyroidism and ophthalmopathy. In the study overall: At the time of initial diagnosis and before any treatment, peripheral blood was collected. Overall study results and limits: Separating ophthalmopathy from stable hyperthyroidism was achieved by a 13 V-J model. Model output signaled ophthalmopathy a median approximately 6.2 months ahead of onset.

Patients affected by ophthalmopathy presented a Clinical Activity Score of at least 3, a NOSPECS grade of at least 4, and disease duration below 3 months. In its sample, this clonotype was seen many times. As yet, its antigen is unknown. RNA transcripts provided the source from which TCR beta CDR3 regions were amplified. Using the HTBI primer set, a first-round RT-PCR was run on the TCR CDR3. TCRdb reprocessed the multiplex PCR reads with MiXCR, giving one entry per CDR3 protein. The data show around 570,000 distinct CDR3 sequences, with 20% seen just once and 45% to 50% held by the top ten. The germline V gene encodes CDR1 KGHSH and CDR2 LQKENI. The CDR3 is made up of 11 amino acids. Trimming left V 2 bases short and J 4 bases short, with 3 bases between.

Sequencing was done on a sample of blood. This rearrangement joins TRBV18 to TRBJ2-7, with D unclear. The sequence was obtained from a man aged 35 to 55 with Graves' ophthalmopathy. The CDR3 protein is CASSPEYEQYF. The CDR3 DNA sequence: TGTGCCAGCTCACCAGAGTACGAGCAGTACTTC.